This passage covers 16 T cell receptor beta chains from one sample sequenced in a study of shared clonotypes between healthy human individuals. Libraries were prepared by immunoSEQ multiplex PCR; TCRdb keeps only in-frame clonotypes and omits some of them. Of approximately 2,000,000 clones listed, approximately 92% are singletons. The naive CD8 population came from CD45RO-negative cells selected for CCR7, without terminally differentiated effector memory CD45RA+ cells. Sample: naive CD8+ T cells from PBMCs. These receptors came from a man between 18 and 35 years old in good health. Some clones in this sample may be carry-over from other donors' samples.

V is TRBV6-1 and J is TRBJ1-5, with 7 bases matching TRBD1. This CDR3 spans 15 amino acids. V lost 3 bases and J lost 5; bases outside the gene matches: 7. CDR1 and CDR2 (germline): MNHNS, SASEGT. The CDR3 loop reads CASSDPRGGDQPQHF. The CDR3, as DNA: TGTGCCAGCAGTGATCCCAGGGGGGGGGATCAGCCCCAGCATTTT.

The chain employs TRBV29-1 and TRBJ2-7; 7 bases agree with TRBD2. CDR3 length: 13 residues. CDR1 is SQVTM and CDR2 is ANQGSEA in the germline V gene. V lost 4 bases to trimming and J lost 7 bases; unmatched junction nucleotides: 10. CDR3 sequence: CSVVGLAVGEQYF. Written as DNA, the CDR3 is TGCAGCGTTGTAGGGCTAGCGGTAGGAGAGCAGTACTTC.

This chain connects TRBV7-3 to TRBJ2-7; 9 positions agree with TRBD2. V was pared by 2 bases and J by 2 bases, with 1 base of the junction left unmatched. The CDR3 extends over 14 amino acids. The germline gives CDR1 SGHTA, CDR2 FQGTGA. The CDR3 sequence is CASSLASGTYEQYF. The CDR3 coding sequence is TGTGCCAGCAGCTTAGCTAGCGGGACCTACGAGCAGTACTTC.

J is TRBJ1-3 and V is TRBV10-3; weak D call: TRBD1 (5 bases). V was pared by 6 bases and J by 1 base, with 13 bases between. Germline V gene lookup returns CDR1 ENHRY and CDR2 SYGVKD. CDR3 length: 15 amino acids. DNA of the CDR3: TGTGCCATCAGGGGGCTGGGCCCGTCTGGAAACACCATATATTTT. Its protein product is CAIRGLGPSGNTIYF.

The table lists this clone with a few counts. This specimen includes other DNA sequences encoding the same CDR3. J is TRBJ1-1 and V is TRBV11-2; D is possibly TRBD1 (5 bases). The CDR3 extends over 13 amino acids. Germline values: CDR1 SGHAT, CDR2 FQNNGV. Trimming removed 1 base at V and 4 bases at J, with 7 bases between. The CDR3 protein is CASSLGRATEAFF. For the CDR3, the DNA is TGTGCCAGCAGCTTAGGCAGGGCCACTGAAGCTTTCTTT.

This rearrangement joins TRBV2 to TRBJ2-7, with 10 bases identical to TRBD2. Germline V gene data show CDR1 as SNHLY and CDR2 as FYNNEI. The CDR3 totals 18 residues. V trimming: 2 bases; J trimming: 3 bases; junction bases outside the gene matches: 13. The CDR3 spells CASSESGLWTSGGYEQYF. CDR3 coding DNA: TGTGCCAGCAGTGAATCTGGATTATGGACTAGCGGAGGCTACGAGCAGTACTTC. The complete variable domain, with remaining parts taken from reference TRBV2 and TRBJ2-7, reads EPEVTQTPSHQVTQMGQEVILRCVPISNHLYFYWYRQILGQKVEFLVSFYNNEISEKSEIFDDQFSVERPDGSNFTLKIRSTKLEDSAMYFCASSESGLWTSGGYEQYFGPGTRLTVT.

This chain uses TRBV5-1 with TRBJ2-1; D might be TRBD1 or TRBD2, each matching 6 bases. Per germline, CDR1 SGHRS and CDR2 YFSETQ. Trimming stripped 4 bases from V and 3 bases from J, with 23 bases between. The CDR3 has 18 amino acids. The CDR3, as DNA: TGCGCCAGCAGCAGAACCTCCAGGGGAGGCATCTACTACAATGAGCAGTTCTTC. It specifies CASSRTSRGGIYYNEQFF.

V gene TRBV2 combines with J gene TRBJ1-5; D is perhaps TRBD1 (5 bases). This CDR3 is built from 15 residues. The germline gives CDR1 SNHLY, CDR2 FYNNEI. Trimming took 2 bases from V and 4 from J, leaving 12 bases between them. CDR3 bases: TGTGCCAGCAGTGAATGGTTGGGGGTTAATCAGCCCCAGCATTTT. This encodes CASSEWLGVNQPQHF.

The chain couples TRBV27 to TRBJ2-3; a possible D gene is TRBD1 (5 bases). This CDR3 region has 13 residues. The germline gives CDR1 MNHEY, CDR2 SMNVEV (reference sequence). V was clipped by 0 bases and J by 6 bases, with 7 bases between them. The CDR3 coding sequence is TGTGCCAGCAGTTTATCGGGGCTGGATACGCAGTATTTT. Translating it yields CASSLSGLDTQYF.

CDR3 residues: CASSPMLETSYNEQFF. The CDR3 DNA is TGTGCCAGCAGCCCCATGCTGGAGACGTCCTACAATGAGCAGTTCTTC. The chain employs TRBV7-8 and TRBJ2-1; the D is unclear. Trimming cost V 5 bases and J 1 base, with 15 bases left between them. The length of the CDR3 is 16 residues. Germline V CDR1 and CDR2: SGHVS, FQNEAQ.

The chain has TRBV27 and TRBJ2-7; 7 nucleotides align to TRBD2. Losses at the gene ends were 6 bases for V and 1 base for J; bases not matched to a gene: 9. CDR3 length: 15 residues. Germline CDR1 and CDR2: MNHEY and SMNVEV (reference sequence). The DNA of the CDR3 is TGTGCCAGCAGCCCGTTTGGCGGGAGATCCTACGAGCAGTACTTC. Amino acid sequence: CASSPFGGRSYEQYF.

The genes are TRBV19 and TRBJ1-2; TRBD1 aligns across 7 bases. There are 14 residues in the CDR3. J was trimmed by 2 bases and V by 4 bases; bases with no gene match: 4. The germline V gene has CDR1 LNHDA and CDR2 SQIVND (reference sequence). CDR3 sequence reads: CASSTPRGNYGYTF. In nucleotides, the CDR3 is TGTGCCAGTAGTACCCCCAGGGGGAACTATGGCTACACCTTC.

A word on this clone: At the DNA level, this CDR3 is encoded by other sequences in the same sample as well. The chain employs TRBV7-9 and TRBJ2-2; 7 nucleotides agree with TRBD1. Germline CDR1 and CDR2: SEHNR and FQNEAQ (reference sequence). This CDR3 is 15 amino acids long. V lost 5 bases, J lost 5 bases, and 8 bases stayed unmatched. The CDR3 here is CASSHPTGYTGELFF. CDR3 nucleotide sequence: TGTGCCAGCAGCCATCCGACAGGGTATACCGGGGAGCTGTTTTTT.

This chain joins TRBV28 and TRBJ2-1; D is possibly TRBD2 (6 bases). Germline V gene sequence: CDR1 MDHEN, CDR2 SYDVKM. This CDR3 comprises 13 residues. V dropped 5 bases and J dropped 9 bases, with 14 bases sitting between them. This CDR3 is CASSRLKEGEQFF. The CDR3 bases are TGTGCCAGCAGTCGCCTGAAGGAGGGTGAGCAGTTCTTC.

In nucleotides, the CDR3 is TGTGCCAGCAGCGCCGAAGGTGAAAAACTGTTTTTT. Residues: CASSAEGEKLFF. This chain uses TRBV7-3 with TRBJ1-4; D is unresolved. V shed 5 bases and J shed 7 bases, with 8 bases lying between them. The CDR3 runs 12 residues. Germline V gene sequence: CDR1 SGHTA, CDR2 FQGTGA.

The CDR3: CASSLRPLVPFKGDEQYF. CDR3 DNA sequence: TGTGCCAGCAGCTTAAGGCCTTTGGTTCCGTTCAAGGGGGACGAGCAGTACTTC. This sequence joins TRBV11-2 and TRBJ2-7; D possibly corresponds to TRBD1 (6 bases). The CDR3 contains 18 residues. With 2 bases removed from V and 5 bases from J, the gap between germline ends came to 25 bases. In germline, CDR1 is SGHAT, CDR2 FQNNGV.